This paragraph covers one T cell receptor (beta chain) sequence. Not a single patient had been given any form of treatment at any point before undergoing thyroid surgery. This CDR3 contains 12 residues. Germline V gene lookup returns CDR1 KGHDR and CDR2 SFDVKD. Trimming removed 5 bases at V and 1 base at J, with 4 bases between. TCRdb redid the clone calls on the PCR reads using MiXCR. The table shows some 15,000 clones, with about a quarter occurring only once. The data were obtained in a study of metastatic and nonmetastatic thyroid tumors. This clonotype originated in a female donor with papillary thyroid cancer or a benign thyroid nodule (not recorded which). Some clones in this sample may be carry-over from other donors' samples. The gene calls are TRBV24-1 and TRBJ1-1; D is ambiguous. Sample: adjacent normal tissue. The CDR3 sequence is CATSAGNTEAFF. CDR3 coding DNA: TGTGCCACCAGTGCGGGGAACACTGAAGCTTTCTTT.